The 8 T cell receptor beta chains given below trace back to one sample, sequenced in a study of control samples from healthy donors and cancer patients. The data were produced by immunoSEQ multiplex PCR, yet TCRdb's version contains in-frame clones alone and is incomplete. The repertoire holds more than 150,000 clones, with approximately 90% as singletons. Specimen: blood. These receptors all stem from a woman aged 25 to 39 in good health.

This rearrangement joins TRBV2 to TRBJ1-5, with D hard to call. Trimming took off 4 bases at V and 0 bases at J, with 4 bases between the two ends. Per germline, CDR1 SNHLY and CDR2 FYNNEI. CDR3 length equals 13 residues. CDR3 sequence reads: CASSADSNQPQHF. CDR3 DNA: TGTGCCAGCAGTGCAGATAGCAATCAGCCCCAGCATTTT.

V and J are TRBV11-3 and TRBJ2-3; D is perhaps TRBD1 or TRBD2 (5 bases each). Germline CDR1 is SGHNT and CDR2 is YENEEA. The CDR3 is 14 residues long. V was cut by 5 bases and J by 6 bases, with 15 bases left in between. CDR3 bases: TGTGCCAGCAGCCTACGGGACGGAACGGATACGCAGTATTTT. Protein sequence: CASSLRDGTDTQYF.

This chain joins TRBV11-1 and TRBJ2-7, with 9 positions matching TRBD1. CDR1 is SGHAT, CDR2 FQDESV, per germline (reference sequence). Germline trimming cut 1 base from V and 4 bases from J; bases unmatched to any gene: 5. This CDR3 has 15 residues. The CDR3: CASSLVGTGKYEQYF. The CDR3, as DNA: TGTGCCAGCAGCTTAGTTGGGACAGGGAAGTACGAGCAGTACTTC.

V is TRBV24-1 and J is TRBJ1-5, with a possible D match to TRBD1 (5 bases). The ends were cut back, 1 base at V and 6 bases at J, with 6 bases in the middle. CDR1 and CDR2 from the germline V gene are KGHDR and SFDVKD. The CDR3 has 13 amino acids. CDR3 DNA sequence: TGTGCCACCAGTGATTTCGACAGTCAGCCCCAGCATTTT. Translating gives CATSDFDSQPQHF.

CDR3 amino acids: CASSGRGNTIYF. The CDR3 DNA reads TGTGCCAGCAGCGGACGGGGAAACACCATATATTTT. The chain has TRBV6-5 and TRBJ1-3; D uncertain. Germline assignment: CDR1 MNHEY and CDR2 SVGAGI. The CDR3 covers 12 residues. Trimming removed 6 bases from V and 4 bases from J, with 7 bases in between.

The chain recombines TRBV29-1 with TRBJ2-5; TRBD2 might be the D (7 bases). This CDR3 has 13 residues. Germline V gives CDR1 SQVTM, CDR2 ANQGSEA. Trimming took 6 bases from V and 2 from J, leaving 13 bases between them. The CDR3 region is CSVGRGGQETQYF. The CDR3 region has the DNA TGCAGCGTCGGAAGGGGGGGTCAAGAGACCCAGTACTTC.

The chain recombines TRBV5-1 with TRBJ2-1; D may be TRBD1 (5 bases). V dropped 0 bases and J dropped 4 bases, with 11 bases sitting between them. Germline V CDR1 and CDR2: SGHRS, YFSETQ. The CDR3 is made up of 15 amino acids. The CDR3 DNA reads TGCGCCAGCAGCTTGGAACCGACAGTTTACAATGAGCAGTTCTTC. It translates to CASSLEPTVYNEQFF.

The rearrangement uses TRBV18 and TRBJ2-3, with a weak D call TRBD1 (5 bases). Germline assignment: CDR1 KGHSH and CDR2 LQKENI. The CDR3 length is 15 residues. The germline V and J ends were trimmed by 6 bases and 2 bases, with 15 bases remaining between them. This chain's CDR3 is CASSTGDTLTDTQYF. The CDR3 DNA reads TGTGCCAGCTCCACAGGCGATACACTCACAGATACGCAGTATTTT.